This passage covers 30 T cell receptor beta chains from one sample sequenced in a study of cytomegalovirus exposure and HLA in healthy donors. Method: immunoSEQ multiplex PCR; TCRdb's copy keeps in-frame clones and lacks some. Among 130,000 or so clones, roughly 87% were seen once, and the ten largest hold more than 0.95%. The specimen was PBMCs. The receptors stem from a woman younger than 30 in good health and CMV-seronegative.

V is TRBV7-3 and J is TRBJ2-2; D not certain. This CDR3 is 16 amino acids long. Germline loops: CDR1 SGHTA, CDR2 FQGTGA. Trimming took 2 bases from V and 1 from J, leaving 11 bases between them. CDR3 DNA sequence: TGTGCCAGCAGCTTATCTCAGGATTGGAACACCGGGGAGCTGTTTTTT. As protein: CASSLSQDWNTGELFF.

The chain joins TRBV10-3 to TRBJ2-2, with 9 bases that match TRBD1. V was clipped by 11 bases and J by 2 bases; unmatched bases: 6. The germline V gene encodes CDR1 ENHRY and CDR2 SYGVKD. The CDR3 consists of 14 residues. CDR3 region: CAAHRGLNTGELFF. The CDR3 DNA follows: TGTGCCGCCCACAGGGGGCTAAACACCGGGGAGCTGTTTTTT.

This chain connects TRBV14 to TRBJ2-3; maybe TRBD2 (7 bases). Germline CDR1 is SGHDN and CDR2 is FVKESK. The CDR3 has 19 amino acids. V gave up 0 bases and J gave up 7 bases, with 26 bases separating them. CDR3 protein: CASSQDFTGGRVITNTQYF. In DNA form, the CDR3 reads TGTGCCAGCAGCCAAGATTTCACGGGGGGCAGGGTTATTACGAATACGCAGTATTTT.

The CDR3 nucleotides are TGTGCCAGCAGTTACTCGGCGCCAGGGAATCAGCCCCAGCATTTT. Translation: CASSYSAPGNQPQHF. The rearrangement joins TRBV6-6 to TRBJ1-5, with a tentative D call TRBD1 (5 bases). Trimming removed 0 bases from V and 4 bases from J, with 10 bases in between. This CDR3 has 15 residues. The germline V gene encodes CDR1 MNHNY and CDR2 SVGAGI (reference sequence).

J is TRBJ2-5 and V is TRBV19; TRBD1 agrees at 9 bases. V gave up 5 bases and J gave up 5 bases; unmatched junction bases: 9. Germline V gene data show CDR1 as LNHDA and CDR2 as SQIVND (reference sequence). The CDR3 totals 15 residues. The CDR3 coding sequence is TGTGCCAGTAGTCCCGGACAGGGGACCTCCGAGACCCAGTACTTC. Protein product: CASSPGQGTSETQYF.

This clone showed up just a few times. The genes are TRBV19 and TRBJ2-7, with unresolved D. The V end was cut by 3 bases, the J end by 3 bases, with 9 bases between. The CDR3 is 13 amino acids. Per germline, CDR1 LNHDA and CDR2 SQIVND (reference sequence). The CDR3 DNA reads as TGTGCCAGTAGTATTGCTCTAGGCTACGAGCAGTACTTC. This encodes CASSIALGYEQYF. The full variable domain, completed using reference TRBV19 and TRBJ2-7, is DGGITQSPKYLFRKEGQNVTLSCEQNLNHDAMYWYRQDPGQGLRLIYYSQIVNDFQKGDIAEGYSVSREKKESFPLTVTSAQKNPTAFYLCASSIALGYEQYFGPGTRLTVT.

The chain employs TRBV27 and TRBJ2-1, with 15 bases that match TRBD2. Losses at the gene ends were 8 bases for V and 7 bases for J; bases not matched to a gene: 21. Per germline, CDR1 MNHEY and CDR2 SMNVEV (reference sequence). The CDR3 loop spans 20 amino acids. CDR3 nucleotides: TGTGCCAGCTCCCGATTCGGGACTAGCGGGGGGACCGTCGCGTGGAATGAGCAGTTCTTC. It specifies CASSRFGTSGGTVAWNEQFF.

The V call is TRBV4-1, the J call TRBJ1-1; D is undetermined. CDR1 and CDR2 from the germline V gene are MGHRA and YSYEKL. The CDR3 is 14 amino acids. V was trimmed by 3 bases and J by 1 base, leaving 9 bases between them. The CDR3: CASSQPTGNTEAFF. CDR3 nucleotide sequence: TGCGCCAGCAGCCAGCCTACCGGGAACACTGAAGCTTTCTTT.

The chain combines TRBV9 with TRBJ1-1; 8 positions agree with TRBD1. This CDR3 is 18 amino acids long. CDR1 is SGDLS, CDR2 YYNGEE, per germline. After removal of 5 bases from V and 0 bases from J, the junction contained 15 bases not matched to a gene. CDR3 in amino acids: CASSLQGGGSIMNTEAFF. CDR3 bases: TGTGCCAGCAGTCTACAGGGGGGCGGTTCCATCATGAACACTGAAGCTTTCTTT.

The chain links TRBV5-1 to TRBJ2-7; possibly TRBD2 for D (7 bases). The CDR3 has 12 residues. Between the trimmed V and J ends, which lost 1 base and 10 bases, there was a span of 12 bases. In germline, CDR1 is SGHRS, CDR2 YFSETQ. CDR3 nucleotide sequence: TGCGCCAGCAGCTTGCTGTCGGGGGGCCAGTACTTC. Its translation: CASSLLSGGQYF. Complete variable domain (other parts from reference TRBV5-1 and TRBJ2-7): KAGVTQTPRYLIKTRGQQVTLSCSPISGHRSVSWYQQTPGQGLQFLFEYFSETQRNKGNFPGRFSGRQFSNSRSEMNVSTLELGDSALYLCASSLLSGGQYFGPGTRLTVT.

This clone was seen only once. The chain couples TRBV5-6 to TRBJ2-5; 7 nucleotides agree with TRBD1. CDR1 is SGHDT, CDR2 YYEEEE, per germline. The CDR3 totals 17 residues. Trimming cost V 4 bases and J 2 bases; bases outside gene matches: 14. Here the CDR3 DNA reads TGTGCCAGCAGCATAACGAAACAGGGGTCGACACAAGAGACCCAGTACTTC. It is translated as CASSITKQGSTQETQYF.

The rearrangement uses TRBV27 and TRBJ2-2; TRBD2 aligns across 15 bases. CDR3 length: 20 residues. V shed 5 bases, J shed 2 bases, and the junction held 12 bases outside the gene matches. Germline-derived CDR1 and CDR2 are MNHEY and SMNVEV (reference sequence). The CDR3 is CASSPLTGTSGGRNTGELFF. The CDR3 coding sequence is TGTGCCAGCAGTCCGCTGACTGGGACTAGCGGGGGGAGAAACACCGGGGAGCTGTTTTTT.

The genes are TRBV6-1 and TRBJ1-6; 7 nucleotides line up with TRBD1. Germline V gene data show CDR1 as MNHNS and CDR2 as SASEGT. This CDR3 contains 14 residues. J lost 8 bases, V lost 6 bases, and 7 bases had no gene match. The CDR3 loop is CASSRRDRDSPLHF. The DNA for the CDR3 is TGTGCCAGCAGCCGCCGGGACAGAGATTCACCCCTCCACTTT.

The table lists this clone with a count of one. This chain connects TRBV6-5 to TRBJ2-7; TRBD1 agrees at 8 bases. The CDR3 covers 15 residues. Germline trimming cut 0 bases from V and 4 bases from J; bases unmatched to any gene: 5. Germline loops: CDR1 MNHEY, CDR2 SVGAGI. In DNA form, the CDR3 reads TGTGCCAGCAGTTACTCTGCAGGGGGCGGTTACGAGCAGTACTTC. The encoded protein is CASSYSAGGGYEQYF.

The chain's CDR3 is CASSRGQGVTNYGYTF. DNA of the CDR3: TGTGCCAGCAGCAGAGGACAGGGTGTCACTAACTATGGCTACACCTTC. The chain links TRBV7-6 to TRBJ1-2, with 8 nucleotides matching TRBD1. Germline values: CDR1 SGHVS, CDR2 FNYEAQ. The V gene end was trimmed by 5 bases and the J gene end by 0 bases; junction bases not matched to a gene: 8. The CDR3 length is 16 residues.

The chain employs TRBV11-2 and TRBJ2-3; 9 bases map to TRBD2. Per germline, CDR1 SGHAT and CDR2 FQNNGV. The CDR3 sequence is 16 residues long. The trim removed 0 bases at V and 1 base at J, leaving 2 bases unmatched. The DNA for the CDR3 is TGTGCCAGCAGCTTAGAGATAGCGGGGGGCACAGATACGCAGTATTTT. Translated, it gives CASSLEIAGGTDTQYF.

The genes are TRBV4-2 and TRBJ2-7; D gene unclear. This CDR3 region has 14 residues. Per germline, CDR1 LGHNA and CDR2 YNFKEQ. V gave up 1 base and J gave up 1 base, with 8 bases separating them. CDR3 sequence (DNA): TGTGCCAGCAGCCAAGTGGGCAAATCCTACGAGCAGTACTTC. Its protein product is CASSQVGKSYEQYF.

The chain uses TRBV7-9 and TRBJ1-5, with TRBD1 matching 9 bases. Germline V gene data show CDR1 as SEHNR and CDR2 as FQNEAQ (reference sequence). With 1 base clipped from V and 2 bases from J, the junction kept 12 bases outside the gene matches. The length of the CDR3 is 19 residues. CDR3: CASSLGAGTGMYGNQPQHF. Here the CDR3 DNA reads TGTGCCAGCAGCTTAGGCGCGGGGACAGGGATGTACGGCAATCAGCCCCAGCATTTT.

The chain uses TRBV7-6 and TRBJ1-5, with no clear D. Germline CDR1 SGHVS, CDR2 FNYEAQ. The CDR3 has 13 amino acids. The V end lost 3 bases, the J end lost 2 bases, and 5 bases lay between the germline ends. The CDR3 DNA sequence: TGTGCCAGCAGCTTCGGGGGCAATCAGCCCCAGCATTTT. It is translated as CASSFGGNQPQHF.

The CDR3 region is CASSIIGRGPSEQFF. In nucleotides, the CDR3 is TGTGCCAGTAGTATTATCGGCAGGGGGCCTAGTGAGCAGTTCTTC. This chain uses TRBV19 with TRBJ2-1; 8 nucleotides match TRBD1. Germline V gives CDR1 LNHDA, CDR2 SQIVND (reference sequence). The CDR3 has 15 residues. V gave up 3 bases and J gave up 9 bases; unmatched junction bases: 10.

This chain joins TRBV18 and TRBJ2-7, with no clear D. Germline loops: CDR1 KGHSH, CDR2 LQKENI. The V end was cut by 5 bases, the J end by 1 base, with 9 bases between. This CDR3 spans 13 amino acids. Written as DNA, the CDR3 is TGTGCCAGCTCAACCGCCAGTTCCTACGAGCAGTACTTC. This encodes CASSTASSYEQYF. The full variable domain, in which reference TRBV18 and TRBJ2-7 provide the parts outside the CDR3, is NAGVMQNPRHLVRRRGQEARLRCSPMKGHSHVYWYRQLPEEGLKFMVYLQKENIIDESGMPKERFSAEFPKEGPSILRIQQVVRGDSAAYFCASSTASSYEQYFGPGTRLTVT.

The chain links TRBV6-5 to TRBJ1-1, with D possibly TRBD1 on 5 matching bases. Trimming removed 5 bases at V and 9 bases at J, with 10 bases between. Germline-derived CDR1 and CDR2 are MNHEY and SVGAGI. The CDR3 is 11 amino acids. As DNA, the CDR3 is TGTGCCAGCAGTCAGGGAACTCAAGCTTTCTTT. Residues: CASSQGTQAFF.

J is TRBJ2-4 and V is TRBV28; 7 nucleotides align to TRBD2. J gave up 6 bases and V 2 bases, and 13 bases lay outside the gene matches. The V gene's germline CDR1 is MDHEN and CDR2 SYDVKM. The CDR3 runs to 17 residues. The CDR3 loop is CASSLPPWGGDVNIQYF. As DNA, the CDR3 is TGTGCCAGCAGTTTACCCCCCTGGGGGGGAGATGTAAACATTCAGTACTTC.

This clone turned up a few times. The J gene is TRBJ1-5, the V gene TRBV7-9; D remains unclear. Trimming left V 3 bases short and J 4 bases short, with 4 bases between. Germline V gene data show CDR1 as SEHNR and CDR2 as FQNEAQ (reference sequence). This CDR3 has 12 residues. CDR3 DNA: TGTGCCAGCAGCTTGCAGAATCAGCCCCAGCATTTT. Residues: CASSLQNQPQHF.

The CDR3 protein is CSVEGLGARANQPQHF. The DNA of the CDR3 is TGCAGCGTTGAAGGGTTGGGGGCGAGGGCCAATCAGCCCCAGCATTTT. The chain links TRBV29-1 to TRBJ1-5, with D perhaps matching TRBD1 (6 bases). V shed 1 base and J shed 3 bases, with 16 bases lying between them. Germline V gene lookup returns CDR1 SQVTM and CDR2 ANQGSEA. This CDR3 comprises 16 residues.

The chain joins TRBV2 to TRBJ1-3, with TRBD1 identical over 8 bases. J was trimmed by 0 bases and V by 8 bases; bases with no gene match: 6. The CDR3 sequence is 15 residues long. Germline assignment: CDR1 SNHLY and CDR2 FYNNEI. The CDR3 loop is CASLGQVSSGNTIYF. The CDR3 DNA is TGTGCCAGCTTGGGACAGGTCAGCTCTGGAAACACCATATATTTT.

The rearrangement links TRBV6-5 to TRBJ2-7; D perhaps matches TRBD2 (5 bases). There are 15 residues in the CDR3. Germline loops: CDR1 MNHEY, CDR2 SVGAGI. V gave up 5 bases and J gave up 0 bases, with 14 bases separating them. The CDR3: CASSPSGGSSYEQYF. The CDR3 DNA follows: TGTGCCAGCAGTCCTTCGGGTGGGAGCTCCTACGAGCAGTACTTC.

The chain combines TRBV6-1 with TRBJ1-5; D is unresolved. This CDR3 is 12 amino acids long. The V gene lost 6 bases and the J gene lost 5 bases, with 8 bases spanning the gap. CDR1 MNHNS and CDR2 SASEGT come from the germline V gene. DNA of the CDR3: TGTGCCAGCAGAACCATAGATCAGCCCCAGCATTTT. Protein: CASRTIDQPQHF.

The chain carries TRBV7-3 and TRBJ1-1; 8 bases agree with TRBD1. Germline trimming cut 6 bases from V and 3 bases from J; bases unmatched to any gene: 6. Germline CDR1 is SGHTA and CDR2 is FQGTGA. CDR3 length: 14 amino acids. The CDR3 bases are TGTGCCAGCAGTTTTGACAGGGGAGACACTGAAGCTTTCTTT. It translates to CASSFDRGDTEAFF.

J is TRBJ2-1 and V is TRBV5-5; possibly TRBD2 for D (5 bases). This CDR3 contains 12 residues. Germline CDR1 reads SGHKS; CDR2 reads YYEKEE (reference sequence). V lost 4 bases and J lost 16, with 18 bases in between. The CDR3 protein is CASSPPGIVYFF. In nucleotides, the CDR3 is TGTGCCAGCAGCCCGCCGGGAATCGTATACTTCTTC.